This T cell receptor (beta chain) was identified in a study of cytomegalovirus exposure and HLA in healthy donors. The study ran its PCR with 60 Vbeta and 13 Jbeta primers. The data were produced by immunoSEQ multiplex PCR, yet TCRdb's version contains in-frame clones alone and is incomplete. The data contain 250,000 to 350,000 clones, 80% of them singletons. Germline V lookup: CDR1 SGHTA, CDR2 FQGTGA. V gave up 3 bases and J gave up 5 bases, with 7 bases separating them. The CDR3 has 13 residues. This clonotype was sampled from a girl aged 2 to 9 in good health and CMV-seronegative. The V gene is TRBV7-3, the J gene TRBJ2-2, with D possibly being TRBD2 (5 bases). The sequencing input was PBMCs. For the CDR3, the DNA is TGTGCCAGCAGCTTCGGGGAGACCGGGGAGCTGTTTTTT. This sequence encodes CASSFGETGELFF. The full variable domain, rest sourced from reference TRBV7-3 and TRBJ2-2, is GAGVSQTPSNKVTEKGKYVELRCDPISGHTALYWYRQSLGQGPEFLIYFQGTGAADDSGLPNDRFFAVRPEGSVSTLKIQRTERGDSAVYLCASSFGETGELFFGEGSRLTVL.